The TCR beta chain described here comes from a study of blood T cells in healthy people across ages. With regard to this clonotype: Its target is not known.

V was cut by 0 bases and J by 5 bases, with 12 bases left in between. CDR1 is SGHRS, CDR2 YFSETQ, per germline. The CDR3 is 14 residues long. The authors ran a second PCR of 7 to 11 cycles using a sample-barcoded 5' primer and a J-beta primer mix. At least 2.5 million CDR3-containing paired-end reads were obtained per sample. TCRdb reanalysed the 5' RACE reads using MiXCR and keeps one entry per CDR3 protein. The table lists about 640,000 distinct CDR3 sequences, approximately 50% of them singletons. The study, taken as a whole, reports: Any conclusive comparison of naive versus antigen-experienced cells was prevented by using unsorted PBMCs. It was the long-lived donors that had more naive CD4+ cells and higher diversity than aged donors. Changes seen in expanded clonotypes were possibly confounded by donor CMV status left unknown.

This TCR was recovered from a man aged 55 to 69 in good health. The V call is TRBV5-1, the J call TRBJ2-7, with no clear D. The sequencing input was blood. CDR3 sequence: CASSLADTRNEQYF. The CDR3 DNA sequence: TGCGCCAGCAGCTTGGCCGACACAAGAAACGAGCAGTACTTC.